The clone carrying this TCR beta chain occurred once. Trimming took 1 base from V and 0 from J, leaving 10 bases between them. This CDR3 is built from 16 residues. From germline, CDR1 is SGHAT and CDR2 FQDESV (reference sequence). The data stem from a study of blood T cell repertoires in COVID-19. Assay: immunoSEQ multiplex PCR; the TCRdb copy retains only in-frame clones and omits some. The profile shows fewer than 350,000 clones, about nine tenths of them singletons. V and J are TRBV11-1 and TRBJ1-3, with D possibly matching TRBD1 (5 bases). The origin of this receptor is a woman aged 25 to 45 who had been exposed to COVID-19. Sample: PBMCs or T cells enriched from blood (not recorded which). CDR3 sequence: CASSLVGQRSGNTIYF. The DNA of the CDR3 is TGTGCCAGCAGCTTAGTCGGACAACGCTCTGGAAACACCATATATTTT.